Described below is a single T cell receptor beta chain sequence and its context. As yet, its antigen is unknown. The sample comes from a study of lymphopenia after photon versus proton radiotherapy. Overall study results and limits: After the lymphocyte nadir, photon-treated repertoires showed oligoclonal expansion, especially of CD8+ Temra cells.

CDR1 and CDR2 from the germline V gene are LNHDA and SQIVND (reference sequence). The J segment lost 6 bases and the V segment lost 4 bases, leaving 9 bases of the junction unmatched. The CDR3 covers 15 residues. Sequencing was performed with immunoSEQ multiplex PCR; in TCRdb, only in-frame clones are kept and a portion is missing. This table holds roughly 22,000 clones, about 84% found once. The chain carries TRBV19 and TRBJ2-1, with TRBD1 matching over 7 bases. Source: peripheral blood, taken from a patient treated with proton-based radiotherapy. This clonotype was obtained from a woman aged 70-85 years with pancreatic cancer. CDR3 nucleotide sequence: TGTGCCAGTAGTAATGACAGGGAGACTTCCAATGAGCAGTTCTTC. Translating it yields CASSNDRETSNEQFF.